The next 30 T cell receptor beta chains were all read from a single sample in a study of early T cells in non-severe SARS-CoV-2 infection. MiXCR was run by TCRdb on the 5' RACE reads, yielding one entry per CDR3 protein. The sample includes about 50,000 distinct CDR3 sequences, 5.4% of them seen just once. Sequencing used whole blood, obtained at baseline. These receptors all come from an adult who was a healthcare worker with PCR-confirmed SARS-CoV-2 infection or an uninfected control (not recorded which).

This clonotype was picked up many times. V and J are TRBV21-1 and TRBJ2-5; whether TRBD1, the table's D call, matches the DNA was not checked. TRBV21-1 is a documented pseudogene. The length of the CDR3 is 17 residues. CDR3 protein: CASSKQSLPGDQETQYF. In DNA, the CDR3 is TGTGCCAGCAGCAAACAAAGTCTGCCGGGGGACCAAGAGACCCAGTACTTC.

The table lists this clonotype with many counts. The rearrangement joins TRBV7-2 to TRBJ2-1; D remains ambiguous. CDR1 is SGHTA, CDR2 FQGNSA, per germline. The germline V and J ends were trimmed by 3 bases and 9 bases, with 18 bases remaining between them. This CDR3 has 15 residues. The CDR3 spells CASSLRPTASGEQFF. The CDR3 DNA sequence: TGTGCCAGCAGCTTGAGGCCCACAGCTTCTGGTGAGCAGTTCTTC. Complete variable domain (other parts from reference TRBV7-2 and TRBJ2-1): GAGVSQSPSNKVTEKGKDVELRCDPISGHTALYWYRQSLGQGLEFLIYFQGNSAPDKSGLPSDRFSAERTGGSVSTLTIQRTQQEDSAVYLCASSLRPTASGEQFFGPGTRLTVL.

This clonotype was recorded many times. V and J are TRBV6-5 and TRBJ2-7; D is perhaps TRBD1 (6 bases). There are 14 residues in the CDR3. V lost 5 bases and J 1 base, leaving 12 bases between the germline ends. Germline loops: CDR1 MNHEY, CDR2 SVGAGI. This CDR3 reads CASSNRDTSYEQYF. DNA for the CDR3: TGTGCCAGCAGTAACCGGGACACATCCTACGAGCAGTACTTC.

This clonotype showed up just a few times. The chain has TRBV20-1 and TRBJ2-1; 10 bases align to TRBD1. Germline CDR1 DFQATT, CDR2 SNEGSKA (reference sequence). J lost 8 bases, V lost 6 bases, and 10 bases had no gene match. CDR3 length: 14 amino acids. The CDR3 DNA follows: TGCAGTGCCCCCGGACAGGGGGGCCAATATGAGCAGTTCTTC. It yields the protein CSAPGQGGQYEQFF.

This clonotype was found many times. The chain couples TRBV12-3 or TRBV12-4 to TRBJ2-3, with TRBD1 as a possible D gene (6 bases). V was trimmed by 8 bases and J by 4 bases, leaving 16 bases between them. The CDR3 loop spans 14 amino acids. The CDR3 DNA reads as TGTGCCAGCTCGTACTCCCAGGGGCCAGATACGCAGTATTTT. Its protein product is CASSYSQGPDTQYF.

On this clonotype: Sequence at one end of the junction differs from germline and may be a read error. The CDR3 protein is CTSSYAGGMVSYEQYF. The CDR3 nucleotides are TGTACCAGCAGTTATGCCGGCGGGATGGTCTCCTACGAGCAGTACTTC. The chain carries TRBV6-5 and TRBJ2-7, with D possibly matching TRBD2 (6 bases). The germline CDR1 and CDR2 sequences are MNHEY and SVGAGI. This CDR3 has 16 residues.

This clonotype showed up many times. The gene calls are TRBV19 and TRBJ2-5; 9 positions agree with TRBD2. This CDR3 region has 17 residues. J lost 2 bases, V lost 4 bases, and 11 bases had no gene match. Looked up from germline, CDR1 is LNHDA and CDR2 is SQIVND (reference sequence). CDR3 sequence: CASSKVPSGMMQETQYF. The CDR3, as DNA: TGTGCCAGTAGTAAGGTACCTAGCGGGATGATGCAAGAGACCCAGTACTTC.

In this sample, this clonotype turned up many times. This chain links TRBV25-1 with TRBJ1-2; maybe TRBD1 (6 bases). CDR3 length: 17 amino acids. The V and J ends lost 3 bases and 2 bases respectively, with 19 bases between them. Germline lookup yields CDR1 MGHDK and CDR2 SYGVNS. The CDR3 spells CASSESTKLTGNYGYTF. Written as DNA, the CDR3 is TGTGCCAGCAGTGAGTCCACCAAACTGACAGGCAACTATGGCTACACCTTC.

This sequence joins TRBV7-9 and TRBJ2-7, with D perhaps TRBD2 (6 bases). From germline, CDR1 is SEHNR and CDR2 FQNEAQ (reference sequence). V lost 6 bases, J lost 2 bases, and 17 bases lay in between. The CDR3 covers 15 residues. The CDR3 DNA follows: TGTGCCAGCAGTACCCCCGGGAGTGGGACCTACGAGCAGTACTTC. It encodes CASSTPGSGTYEQYF.

This clonotype was observed many times. The chain combines TRBV6-6 with TRBJ1-1; D gene ambiguous. Between the trimmed V and J ends, which lost 8 bases and 3 bases, there was a span of 7 bases. This CDR3 comprises 11 residues. The germline CDR1 and CDR2 sequences are MNHNY and SVGAGI (reference sequence). CDR3 DNA sequence: TGTGCCAGCCTGGGCGACACTGAAGCTTTCTTT. Encoded protein: CASLGDTEAFF.

The CDR3 loop is CASSPRTGLGAGYYEQYF. The CDR3 DNA sequence: TGTGCCAGCAGCCCGAGGACAGGGCTGGGAGCGGGATACTACGAGCAGTACTTC. The chain is built from TRBV2 and TRBJ2-7; D is perhaps TRBD1 (8 bases). Germline CDR1 and CDR2: SNHLY and FYNNEI. This CDR3 has 18 residues. Trimming removed 6 bases from V and 3 bases from J, with 27 bases in between.

This clonotype was seen ten or more times. The chain carries TRBV28 and TRBJ2-6; 7 positions match TRBD1. CDR3 length: 18 residues. J was trimmed by 0 bases and V by 1 base; bases with no gene match: 6. CDR1 MDHEN and CDR2 SYDVKM come from the germline V gene. For the CDR3, the DNA is TGTGCCAGCAGTTTATCCGGGCAGGGGGACTCTGGGGCCAACGTCCTGACTTTC. This codes for CASSLSGQGDSGANVLTF.

This clonotype has ten or more counts. The J gene is TRBJ2-7, the V gene TRBV28, with D unclear. The CDR3 loop spans 12 amino acids. Germline assignment: CDR1 MDHEN and CDR2 SYDVKM. Trimming shortened V by 6 bases and J by 5 bases, and 11 bases separated the two germline ends. CDR3 in DNA: TGTGCCAGCAGGTTTCCGTCCCACGAGCAGTACTTC. Translating it yields CASRFPSHEQYF.

The table lists this clonotype with many counts. The gene calls are TRBV29-1 and TRBJ1-1; D uncertain. Germline V lookup: CDR1 SQVTM, CDR2 ANQGSEA. Deletions cut 4 bases from V and 0 bases from J, with 12 bases between. The CDR3 covers 14 residues. The CDR3 is CSVVNLAMNTEAFF. CDR3 DNA: TGCAGCGTTGTTAACCTCGCGATGAACACTGAAGCTTTCTTT.

This clonotype was seen more than once but under ten times. The V gene is TRBV5-8, the J gene TRBJ1-5; D is unclear. The germline V and J ends were trimmed by 4 bases and 3 bases, with 14 bases remaining between them. The CDR3 runs 15 residues. Germline assignment: CDR1 SGHTS and CDR2 YDEGEE. The CDR3: CASSVDWDFNQPQHF. The CDR3 nucleotides are TGTGCCAGCAGCGTTGACTGGGATTTCAATCAGCCCCAGCATTTT.

This clonotype was seen repeatedly, ten times or more. The CDR3 reads CAISPGHLNTGANVLTF. In nucleotides, the CDR3 is TGTGCCATCAGCCCGGGACACCTCAATACTGGGGCCAACGTCCTGACTTTC. The chain joins TRBV10-3 to TRBJ2-6; D might be TRBD1 (6 bases). The CDR3 runs 17 residues. Germline V gene lookup returns CDR1 ENHRY and CDR2 SYGVKD. V was cut by 6 bases and J by 2 bases, with 17 bases left in between.

This clonotype was seen repeatedly, ten times or more. The chain is built from TRBV20-1 and TRBJ1-5; a possible D gene is TRBD1 (5 bases). This CDR3 is 16 amino acids long. Germline CDR1 DFQATT, CDR2 SNEGSKA (reference sequence). Trimming took off 6 bases at V and 7 bases at J, with 25 bases between the two ends. The CDR3 DNA follows: TGCAGTGCAGGTACGAGCTCCCGGGACCGGGGGCAGCCCCAGCATTTT. This gives the protein CSAGTSSRDRGQPQHF.

This clonotype occurred many times. The gene calls are TRBV6-5 and TRBJ1-3, with no clear D. This CDR3 spans 15 amino acids. Germline V gene sequence: CDR1 MNHEY, CDR2 SVGAGI. V gave up 6 bases and J gave up 4 bases, with 16 bases separating them. CDR3 sequence reads: CASSPSRVLGNTIYF. CDR3 bases: TGTGCCAGCAGCCCGAGCCGCGTTTTAGGAAACACCATATATTTT.

This clonotype showed up just a few times. V usage is TRBV3-1 and J usage is TRBJ2-3, with 9 nucleotides matching TRBD1. The J segment lost 5 bases and the V segment lost 2 bases, leaving 11 bases of the junction unmatched. Germline V lookup: CDR1 LGHDT, CDR2 YNNKEL (reference sequence). The CDR3 loop spans 17 amino acids. The CDR3 loop reads CASSQPWDRDEIDTQYF. The CDR3 coding sequence is TGTGCCAGCAGCCAACCCTGGGACAGGGATGAGATAGATACGCAGTATTTT.

This clonotype was found many times. The chain carries TRBV20-1 and TRBJ1-3; a possible D gene is TRBD1 (5 bases). Trimming took off 6 bases at V and 4 bases at J, with 16 bases between the two ends. The CDR3 totals 14 residues. Germline CDR1 reads DFQATT; CDR2 reads SNEGSKA (reference sequence). The CDR3 DNA sequence: TGCAGTGCCCTCTACTCCGGACAAGGAAACACCATATATTTT. This encodes CSALYSGQGNTIYF.

The chain is built from TRBV7-3 and TRBJ2-2, with 11 bases lining up with TRBD2. After removal of 2 bases from V and 5 bases from J, the junction contained 7 bases not matched to a gene. The CDR3 contains 17 residues. Germline CDR1 and CDR2: SGHTA and FQGTGA. The CDR3 region has the DNA TGTGCCAGCAGCTTACATCCTAGCGGGAGGCGGACCGGGGAGCTGTTTTTT. Translation gives CASSLHPSGRRTGELFF.

This clonotype was detected ten times or more. The chain recombines TRBV4-2 with TRBJ2-5; maybe TRBD1 (6 bases). The V gene's germline CDR1 is LGHNA and CDR2 YNFKEQ. Deletions cut 4 bases from V and 1 base from J, with 16 bases between. This CDR3 is built from 16 residues. The CDR3 loop reads CASSLWGRGTQETQYF. CDR3 sequence (DNA): TGTGCCAGCAGCCTGTGGGGTAGGGGGACCCAAGAGACCCAGTACTTC.

This clonotype occurred many times. This chain uses TRBV20-1 with TRBJ2-3; D may be TRBD1 (5 bases). The V end was cut by 2 bases, the J end by 2 bases, with 17 bases between. The CDR3 has 16 amino acids. CDR1 and CDR2 (germline): DFQATT, SNEGSKA (reference sequence). The CDR3 here is CSARPPNRQTTDTQYF. The CDR3 DNA sequence: TGCAGTGCTAGACCGCCTAACAGGCAGACCACAGATACGCAGTATTTT.

This clonotype has a count of ten or more. This chain links TRBV20-1 with TRBJ2-7; 9 nucleotides match TRBD1. The V gene end was trimmed by 8 bases and the J gene end by 2 bases; junction bases not matched to a gene: 7. In germline, CDR1 is DFQATT, CDR2 SNEGSKA (reference sequence). The CDR3 is 13 amino acids. The CDR3 coding sequence is TGCAGTACCTCGACAGGGGGGCCCTACGAGCAGTACTTC. This encodes CSTSTGGPYEQYF.

There are many counts of this clonotype. One end of the junction fails to match germline, which may point to a read error. J is TRBJ2-2 and V is TRBV20-1; 13 nucleotides agree with TRBD2. Germline CDR1 and CDR2: DFQATT and SNEGSKA (reference sequence). The CDR3 length is 14 residues. Here the CDR3 reads CSARGLAGAGELFF. Here the CDR3 DNA reads TGCAGTGCCAGAGGACTAGCGGGAGCCGGGGAGCTGTTTTTT.

This clonotype was seen only once. The chain has TRBV5-1 and TRBJ2-7, with D unclear. The V end was cut by 5 bases, the J end by 6 bases, with 18 bases between. Germline V CDR1 and CDR2: SGHRS, YFSETQ. The CDR3 sequence is 14 residues long. The CDR3 coding sequence is TGCGCCAGCAGGAATGACGCGCCGGTAGCCGAGCAGTACTTC. Its translation: CASRNDAPVAEQYF.

This rearrangement joins TRBV7-9 to TRBJ2-5; D ambiguous. Trimming removed 3 bases at V and 1 base at J, with 18 bases between. The CDR3 runs to 17 residues. Per the germline V gene, CDR1 is SEHNR and CDR2 is FQNEAQ (reference sequence). The chain's CDR3 is CASSFYGIGDFQETQYF. In DNA form, the CDR3 reads TGTGCCAGCAGCTTCTATGGTATAGGCGACTTCCAAGAGACCCAGTACTTC.

In this sample, this clonotype turned up many times. This chain uses TRBV6-1 with TRBJ2-7; TRBD1 is a possible D gene (5 bases). Germline assignment: CDR1 MNHNS and CDR2 SASEGT. With 2 bases removed from V and 0 bases from J, the gap between germline ends came to 8 bases. This CDR3 is built from 14 residues. The CDR3 loop is CASSEPDTSYEQYF. The CDR3 DNA is TGTGCCAGCAGTGAACCGGACACCTCCTACGAGCAGTACTTC.

This clonotype was picked up a small number of times. The genes are TRBV11-2 and TRBJ2-7, with D tentatively TRBD2 (5 bases). CDR3 length equals 14 residues. Germline values: CDR1 SGHAT, CDR2 FQNNGV. V shed 5 bases and J shed 1 base, with 12 bases lying between them. CDR3 sequence (DNA): TGTGCCAGCAGCCTGGAGGAGTTATCCTACGAGCAGTACTTC. Its translation is CASSLEELSYEQYF.

At least ten counts were recorded for this clonotype. The rearrangement joins TRBV20-1 to TRBJ2-4; D uncertain. The CDR3 has 15 residues. The germline V and J ends were trimmed by 3 bases and 0 bases, with 12 bases remaining between them. The germline CDR1 and CDR2 sequences are DFQATT and SNEGSKA (reference sequence). The CDR3 spells CSASPASLAKNIQYF. Written as DNA, the CDR3 is TGCAGTGCTAGCCCGGCATCTCTAGCCAAAAACATTCAGTACTTC.